This entry lists 17 T cell receptor beta chains sequenced from one sample in a study of Ad26.COV2.S vaccination and SARS-CoV-2 variants. Here immunoSEQ multiplex PCR was the method, and the copy in TCRdb shows in-frame clones only, minus some. The sample records about 330,000 clones, 75% to 90% being singletons. The treatment denotes: 15 to 20 received Ad26.COV2.S at low or high dose, single or two shots; several received placebo; per-sample allocation not given. Sampling was done on day 63 after the first vaccine or placebo injection. The sample in question was peripheral blood, obtained in a trial of Ad26.COV2.S vaccine versus placebo. The source of these receptors is a person aged 18-60 years who received the Ad26.COV2.S COVID-19 vaccine or a placebo.

This sequence joins TRBV11-2 and TRBJ2-5; TRBD1 might be the D (6 bases). The germline V gene encodes CDR1 SGHAT and CDR2 FQNNGV. CDR3 size: 13 residues. Trimming took off 1 base at V and 8 bases at J, with 11 bases between the two ends. The CDR3 spells CASSLGLGATQYF. In nucleotides, the CDR3 is TGTGCCAGCAGCTTAGGACTGGGGGCAACCCAGTACTTC.

This clone appeared a few times. The rearrangement uses TRBV6-5 and TRBJ1-1, with D possibly matching TRBD1 (5 bases). This CDR3 region has 15 residues. The germline V and J ends were trimmed by 5 bases and 5 bases, with 18 bases remaining between them. Looked up from germline, CDR1 is MNHEY and CDR2 is SVGAGI. The CDR3 coding sequence is TGTGCCAGCAGTCCGATGGTGGGGGGTGGGACTGAAGCTTTCTTT. Its protein product is CASSPMVGGGTEAFF.

J is TRBJ1-4 and V is TRBV6-2 or TRBV6-3; TRBD1 matches at 9 bases. The V gene end was trimmed by 2 bases and the J gene end by 6 bases; junction bases not matched to a gene: 4. Germline CDR1 MNHEY, CDR2 SVGEGT. CDR3 length: 15 residues. The CDR3 here is CASSYVQGADEKLFF. The CDR3, as DNA: TGTGCCAGCAGTTACGTACAGGGGGCGGATGAAAAACTGTTTTTT.

The chain couples TRBV7-9 to TRBJ1-2; D uncertain. The V and J ends lost 2 bases and 1 base respectively, with 11 bases between them. This CDR3 spans 15 amino acids. Germline CDR1 SEHNR, CDR2 FQNEAQ (reference sequence). In DNA, the CDR3 is TGTGCCAGCAGCTTATTAATAACTGTTAACTATGGCTACACCTTC. It translates to CASSLLITVNYGYTF.

V and J are TRBV11-2 and TRBJ1-6, with TRBD1 identical over 8 bases. This CDR3 is 15 amino acids long. V was clipped by 5 bases and J by 10 bases; unmatched bases: 10. Germline CDR1 is SGHAT and CDR2 is FQNNGV. DNA for the CDR3: TGTGCCAGCAGCATAGGACAGGGTAGTGACTCACCCCTCCACTTT. It translates to CASSIGQGSDSPLHF.

The V gene is TRBV6-5, the J gene TRBJ1-2; TRBD1 aligns across 10 bases. Per germline, CDR1 MNHEY and CDR2 SVGAGI. The CDR3 is 14 residues long. Trimming removed 4 bases from V and 9 bases from J; junction bases left unmatched: 8. CDR3 coding DNA: TGTGCCAGCAGTTGGGGGACAGGGGAGTTTAGCTACACCTTC. This gives the protein CASSWGTGEFSYTF.

The rearrangement links TRBV19 to TRBJ1-2; possibly TRBD1 for D (5 bases). CDR3 length equals 11 residues. The germline CDR1 and CDR2 sequences are LNHDA and SQIVND (reference sequence). The V and J ends lost 5 bases and 8 bases respectively, with 9 bases between them. CDR3 sequence (DNA): TGTGCCAGTAGTGGGGCAATCGGCTACACCTTC. This gives the protein CASSGAIGYTF. The complete variable domain, with remaining parts taken from reference TRBV19 and TRBJ1-2, reads DGGITQSPKYLFRKEGQNVTLSCEQNLNHDAMYWYRQDPGQGLRLIYYSQIVNDFQKGDIAEGYSVSREKKESFPLTVTSAQKNPTAFYLCASSGAIGYTFGSGTRLTVV.

The chain joins TRBV5-1 to TRBJ1-1; D is undetermined. V lost 2 bases and J lost 3, with 11 bases in between. From germline, CDR1 is SGHRS and CDR2 YFSETQ. The CDR3 has 14 residues. CDR3: CASSFYGVDTEAFF. CDR3 DNA: TGCGCCAGCAGCTTTTATGGGGTTGACACTGAAGCTTTCTTT.

This chain links TRBV23-1 with TRBJ2-5, with a weak D call TRBD1 (6 bases). TRBV23-1 has ORF status, its function being uncertain. This CDR3 contains 14 residues. With 8 bases removed from V and 1 base from J, the gap between germline ends came to 14 bases. Here the CDR3 reads CASYRVGPQETQYF. In nucleotides, the CDR3 is TGCGCCAGCTACAGGGTTGGCCCCCAAGAGACCCAGTACTTC.

The chain links TRBV13 to TRBJ2-1, with D unclear. V gave up 2 bases and J gave up 3 bases, with 11 bases separating them. Germline V gives CDR1 PRHDT, CDR2 FYEKMQ (reference sequence). This CDR3 is 15 amino acids long. This CDR3 reads CASSLISNGYNEQFF. For the CDR3, the DNA is TGTGCCAGCAGCTTAATCTCGAACGGCTACAATGAGCAGTTCTTC.

Comments on this clone: This CDR3 is also generated by other DNA sequences in the sample. The chain carries TRBV4-3 and TRBJ1-3; no definite D call. Deletions cut 0 bases from V and 3 bases from J, with 3 bases between. This CDR3 comprises 13 residues. The germline gives CDR1 LGHNA, CDR2 YSLEER. CDR3 protein: CASSQEGGNTIYF. DNA of the CDR3: TGCGCCAGCAGCCAAGAAGGTGGAAACACCATATATTTT.

The CDR3 DNA follows: TGTGCCAGCAGTTTGTTGCAGGACGGGGAGCTGTTTTTT. Translation: CASSLLQDGELFF. This sequence joins TRBV12-3 or TRBV12-4 and TRBJ2-2; no clear D gene. Trimming pared 3 bases from V and 7 bases from J, leaving 9 bases between. The CDR3 is 13 residues long.

CDR3 in amino acids: CASSIVVTVGYNEQFF. In DNA form, the CDR3 reads TGTGCCAGTAGTATAGTGGTCACGGTGGGGTACAATGAGCAGTTCTTC. This sequence joins TRBV19 and TRBJ2-1; D call uncertain. The V end lost 1 base, the J end lost 4 bases, and 14 bases lay between the germline ends. CDR3 length: 16 residues. CDR1 is LNHDA and CDR2 is SQIVND in the germline V gene (reference sequence).

J is TRBJ2-7 and V is TRBV29-1; D is unclear. The CDR3 consists of 14 residues. Trimming left V 5 bases short and J 2 bases short, with 16 bases between. Germline V CDR1 and CDR2: SQVTM, ANQGSEA. Written as DNA, the CDR3 is TGCAGCGTTAGCCCCCAACCCACTACCTACGAGCAGTACTTC. This gives the protein CSVSPQPTTYEQYF.

For this clone: At one end the junction does not follow the germline gene, possibly because of a read error. The chain is built from TRBV10-3 and TRBJ2-4, with D possibly matching TRBD2 (5 bases). This CDR3 comprises 13 residues. The germline V gene encodes CDR1 ENHRY and CDR2 SYGVKD. The CDR3 bases are TGTGCCATCAGTGATACCCCGCGGGCCGCGTTCAACTTC. It translates to CAISDTPRAAFNF.

The chain links TRBV4-1 to TRBJ1-4; TRBD1 matches 7 bases. The V segment lost 3 bases and the J segment 0 bases; nucleotides outside the gene matches: 10. CDR3 size: 18 residues. The germline V gene has CDR1 MGHRA and CDR2 YSYEKL. DNA of the CDR3: TGCGCCAGCAGCCATAGGGGGCGCATTTGGTCAACTAATGAAAAACTGTTTTTT. This gives the protein CASSHRGRIWSTNEKLFF.

V and J are TRBV5-1 and TRBJ1-2, with TRBD1 as a possible D gene (6 bases). The CDR3 loop spans 15 amino acids. V lost 2 bases to trimming and J lost 0 bases, with 11 bases between them. Germline lookup yields CDR1 SGHRS and CDR2 YFSETQ. The CDR3 loop reads CASSLEQGANYGYTF. Here the CDR3 DNA reads TGCGCCAGCAGCTTAGAACAGGGAGCTAACTATGGCTACACCTTC.